The following is a T cell receptor (beta chain) sequence with its context. Its antigen is unknown. Time point defined: 2015-2016 season, pre-vaccination. Germline lookup yields CDR1 MDHEN and CDR2 SYDVKM. CDR3 length: 13 amino acids. Trimming took off 9 bases at V and 8 bases at J, with 17 bases between the two ends. Sequencing was performed with immunoSEQ multiplex PCR; in TCRdb, only in-frame clones are kept and a portion is missing. Here the sample spans fewer than 7,500 clones, 85% being singletons. This sample is part of a study of follicular helper T cells after annual influenza vaccination. Findings and caveats of the study: Day 7 ICOS+CD38+ clones later appeared mostly in ICOS-CD38- cTfh.

Sequences were derived from CXCR5+ CD38- circulating T follicular helper cells from blood, sampled on the day of influenza vaccination. The sample's subset: circulating Tfh, non-naive CD4+CXCR5+PD-1+ (ICOS+CD38+ or ICOS-CD38-). This receptor was obtained from an adult who received the influenza vaccine. The rearrangement joins TRBV28 to TRBJ2-1; the D gene is possibly TRBD2 (5 bases). The CDR3 reads CASYRGSGYEQFF. The CDR3 bases are TGTGCCAGTTATCGTGGGAGTGGCTATGAGCAGTTCTTC. Full variable domain (rest looked up from reference TRBV28 and TRBJ2-1): DVKVTQSSRYLVKRTGEKVFLECVQDMDHENMFWYRQDPGLGLRLIYFSYDVKMKEKGDIPEGYSVSREKKERFSLILESASTNQTSMYLCASYRGSGYEQFFGPGTRLTVL.